This TCR beta chain was observed in a study of T-cell reconstitution after alpha-beta-depleted transplantation in children. This clonotype was observed a few times. Its target is not known. For TCRbeta, the library was prepared with unique molecular identifiers. TCRdb recomputed calls from the PCR reads with MiXCR, one row per CDR3 protein. The repertoire includes about 510,000 distinct CDR3 sequences, over 9.5% of them detected once, and 12% to 15% sits in the top ten. The CDR3 totals 15 residues. The trim removed 3 bases at V and 5 bases at J, leaving 3 bases unmatched. The germline CDR1 and CDR2 sequences are KGHSH and LQKENI. General study points: As was reported, about two months after transplant, alpha-beta T cells came from several hundred expanded graft clones. Most T-cell counts and diversity one year after the transplant came from T cells that were newly produced. Surviving recipient T cells and thymic progenitors produced the high day-60 TCRbeta diversity seen in some patients.

The TCR was taken from a female patient aged 2-9 years who had a stem cell transplant for aplastic anemia, so the T cells may come from the graft donor. The sequences come from PBMCs, mostly from graft donor cells, collected 180 days after TCRalphabeta/CD19-depleted stem cell transplant. The rearrangement joins TRBV18 to TRBJ1-5; 11 positions agree with TRBD1. This CDR3 is CASSPGTGGYQPQHF. As DNA, the CDR3 is TGTGCCAGCTCACCCGGGACAGGGGGTTATCAGCCCCAGCATTTT.